The following is a TCR beta chain sequence with its context. The antigen this receptor binds is unknown. No quality values exist for individual bases; no much larger clone is one base distant. Library prep was done by single-cell sequencing. The sample was run on an Illumina NovaSeq 6000. The BD Rhapsody Targeted mRNA and AbSeq Reagent Kit was used in a microwell format for cell capture and library preparation. Libraries were prepared to cover TCR, sample tags, AbSeq, and targeted mRNA from the Human T-Cell Expression Panel plus custom TOX and TOX2 primers. Libraries were sequenced on an Illumina NovaSeq. In the original analysis: The analysis covered roughly 9,800 cells in total, of which 7076 were CD8 T cells and 4,000 to 5,000 were CD8 T cells with an identifiable TCR CDR3. The BD Rhapsody Targeted Analysis Pipeline, including V(D)J processing, was run on the Seven Bridges Genomics platform to process the raw data. Quality control, Sample Tag demultiplexing with Lex-BDSMK, clone identification with VDJ Explorer, and Seurat clustering were performed in SeqGeq 1.6.0. A clone was considered non-expanded if it made up <1% of CD8 T cells, and considered a clonal expansion if it made up >2.5% of the sample. TCRdb passed the public sequencing reads through fastp at Q25 and MiXCR, retaining productive beta sequences. One record per CDR3 amino acid sequence lists the most common genes and DNA. TCRdb's processing, not the authors', yielded these V and J calls. The sample data list tens of thousands of distinct CDR3 sequences, and 35% to 40% of these were observed just once. About 25% of the sample is in the top ten clones.

This sample's time point label indicates: five sample-tagged time points from pre-transplant (day -1) to day 368 post-transplant, pooled. Thawed PBMC were stimulated with a CMV IE-1 overlapping peptide library for approximately 11 hours, with no transport inhibitors added. After thawing, cells were rested overnight and were then stimulated in R10 medium with CD28/CD49d costimulation. The IE-1 peptide library was composed of 15-amino-acid peptides with overlaps of 11 amino acids. Samples from each time point were barcoded using BD Single-Cell Multiplexing Kit Sample Tags, then pooled and stained with sorting antibodies plus oligo-conjugated anti-CD45RA. A BD FACSAria III was used to sort CMV-responsive CD8+CD137+ and CD4+CD154+ T cells at 4-way purity. Blood was drawn into EDTA vacutainers and was processed by Ficoll gradient within 1-24 hours. The record originates from a study of immune aging and cytomegalovirus after organ transplant (dated by TCRdb to the early 2020s). In terms of the full investigation: Every transplant recipient was given three-drug immunosuppression consisting of prednisone, tacrolimus, and mycophenolate.

Overall study outcomes, separate from this receptor: Aged-phenotype cells increased post-transplant regardless of clone size, earlier in large clones (days 200-264) than small clones, following viremia. Large clones contained a higher proportion of TEMRA cells, and the seven largest clones (around 1,900 cells) acquired aged and TEMRA cells while losing TCM cells. Because CD57 was not measured in the sequencing data, a conservative gene-based aging definition was used instead.

The sequence derives from a female donor who had a heart transplant and CMV viremia. This material consisted of CMV peptide-activated CD4+ and CD8+ T cells sorted from blood, taken at five time points, pooled. This sample's cell subset or site label indicates: sorted CD8+CD137+ and CD4+CD154+ T cells after about 12 h CMV IE-1 peptide stimulation.

The sequenced DNA is TGTGCCAGCAGCCAAAAATTGGGGCCGGCGGGGGGGAATGAGCAGTTCTTC. Translated, this gives CASSQKLGPAGGNEQFF. The V gene is TRBV3-1 and the J gene is TRBJ2-1; 9 middle bases align to TRBD2. There are 17 amino acids in the CDR3, from cysteine to phenylalanine inclusive. Of all the DNA, just the CDR3 is kept, 51 bases in frame from base 1. Trimming leaves V shorter by 2 bases and J shorter by 7 bases, with the junction holding 12 bases beyond the gene matches. CDR1 and CDR2 (LGHDT, YNNKEL) derive from the germline V gene (reference sequence).